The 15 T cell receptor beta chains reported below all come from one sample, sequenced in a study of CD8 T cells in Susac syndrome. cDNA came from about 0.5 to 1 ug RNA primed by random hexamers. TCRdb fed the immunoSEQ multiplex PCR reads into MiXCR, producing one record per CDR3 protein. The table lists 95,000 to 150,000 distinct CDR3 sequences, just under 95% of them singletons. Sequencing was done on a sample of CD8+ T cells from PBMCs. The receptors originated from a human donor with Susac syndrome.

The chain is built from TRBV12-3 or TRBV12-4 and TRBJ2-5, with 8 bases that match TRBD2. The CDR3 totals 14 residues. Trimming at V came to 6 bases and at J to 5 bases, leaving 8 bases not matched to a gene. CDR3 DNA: TGTGCCAGCAGCTGGACTAGCTGGAAGGAGACCCAGTACTTC. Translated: CASSWTSWKETQYF.

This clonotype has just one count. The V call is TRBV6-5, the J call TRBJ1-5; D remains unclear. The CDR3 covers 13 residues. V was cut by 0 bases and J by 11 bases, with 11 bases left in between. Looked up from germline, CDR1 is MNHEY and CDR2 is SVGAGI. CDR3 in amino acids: CASSYSRREAQHF. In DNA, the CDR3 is TGTGCCAGCAGTTACTCTAGAAGGGAAGCCCAGCATTTT.

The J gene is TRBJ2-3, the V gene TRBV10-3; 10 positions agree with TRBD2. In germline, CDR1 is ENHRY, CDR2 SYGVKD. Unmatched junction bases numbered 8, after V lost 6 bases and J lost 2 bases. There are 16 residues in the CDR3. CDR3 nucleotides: TGTGCCATCAGGGCTAGCGGGGGCAGAGCCACAGATACGCAGTATTTT. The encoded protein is CAIRASGGRATDTQYF.

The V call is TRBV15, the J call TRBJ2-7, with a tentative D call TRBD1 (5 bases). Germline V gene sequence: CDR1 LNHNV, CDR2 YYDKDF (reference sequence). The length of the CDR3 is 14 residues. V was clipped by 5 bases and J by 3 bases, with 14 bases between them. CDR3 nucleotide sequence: TGTGCCACCAGCTCCGACAGAGCTAGCTACGAGCAGTACTTC. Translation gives CATSSDRASYEQYF.

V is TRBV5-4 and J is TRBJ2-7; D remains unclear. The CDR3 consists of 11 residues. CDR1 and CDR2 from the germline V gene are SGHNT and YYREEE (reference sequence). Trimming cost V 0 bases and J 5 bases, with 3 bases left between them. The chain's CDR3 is CASSLGDEQYF. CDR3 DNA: TGTGCCAGCAGCTTGGGAGACGAGCAGTACTTC.

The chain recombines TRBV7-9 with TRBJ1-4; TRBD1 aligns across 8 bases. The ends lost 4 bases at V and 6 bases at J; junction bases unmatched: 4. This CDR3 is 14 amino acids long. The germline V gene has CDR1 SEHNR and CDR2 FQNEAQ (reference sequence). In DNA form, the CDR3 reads TGTGCCAGCAGCTCGACGACAGGGGATGAAAAACTGTTTTTT. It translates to CASSSTTGDEKLFF.

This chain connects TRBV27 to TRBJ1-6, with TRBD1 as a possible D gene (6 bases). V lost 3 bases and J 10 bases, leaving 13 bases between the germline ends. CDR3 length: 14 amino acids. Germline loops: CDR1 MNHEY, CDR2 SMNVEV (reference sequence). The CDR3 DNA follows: TGTGCCAGCAGTTTGACCGCGGACAGCTCACCCCTCCACTTT. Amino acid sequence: CASSLTADSSPLHF.

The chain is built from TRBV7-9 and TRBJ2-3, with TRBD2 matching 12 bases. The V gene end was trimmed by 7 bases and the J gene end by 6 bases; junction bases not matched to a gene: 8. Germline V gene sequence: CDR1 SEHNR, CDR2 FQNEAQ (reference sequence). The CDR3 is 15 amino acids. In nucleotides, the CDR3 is TGTGCCAGCATGCGGACTAGCGGGGAGCAGGATACGCAGTATTTT. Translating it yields CASMRTSGEQDTQYF.

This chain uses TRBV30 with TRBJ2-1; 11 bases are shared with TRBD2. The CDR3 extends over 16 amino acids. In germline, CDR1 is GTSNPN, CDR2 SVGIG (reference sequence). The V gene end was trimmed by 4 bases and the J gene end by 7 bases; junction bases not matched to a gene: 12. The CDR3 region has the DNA TGTGCCTGGATTATCGGAAGTAGCGGGGGGGAAAATGAGCAGTTCTTC. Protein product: CAWIIGSSGGENEQFF.

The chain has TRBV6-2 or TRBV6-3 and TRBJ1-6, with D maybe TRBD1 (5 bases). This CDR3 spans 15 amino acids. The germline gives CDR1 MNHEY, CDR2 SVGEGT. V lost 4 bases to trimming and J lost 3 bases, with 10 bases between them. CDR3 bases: TGTGCCAGCAGTTTTCAGGGACTCTATAATTCACCCCTCCACTTT. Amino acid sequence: CASSFQGLYNSPLHF.

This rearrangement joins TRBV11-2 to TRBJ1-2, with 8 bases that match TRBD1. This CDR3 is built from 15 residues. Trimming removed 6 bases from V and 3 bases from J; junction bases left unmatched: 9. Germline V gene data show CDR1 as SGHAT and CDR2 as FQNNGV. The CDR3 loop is CASRRGQGWDYGYTF. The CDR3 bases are TGTGCCAGCAGACGAGGACAGGGTTGGGACTATGGCTACACCTTC.

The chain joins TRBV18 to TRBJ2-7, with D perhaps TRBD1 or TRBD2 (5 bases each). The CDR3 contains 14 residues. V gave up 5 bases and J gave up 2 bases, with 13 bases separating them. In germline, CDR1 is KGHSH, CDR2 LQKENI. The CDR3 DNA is TGTGCCAGCTCAGTCCGGGACGATACCTACGAGCAGTACTTC. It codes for CASSVRDDTYEQYF.

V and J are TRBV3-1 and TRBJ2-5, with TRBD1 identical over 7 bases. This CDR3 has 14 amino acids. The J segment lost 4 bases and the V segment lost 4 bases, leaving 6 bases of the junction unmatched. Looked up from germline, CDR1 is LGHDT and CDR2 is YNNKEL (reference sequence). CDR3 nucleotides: TGTGCCAGCAGCCCGGGACAGCGAGGAGAGACCCAGTACTTC. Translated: CASSPGQRGETQYF.

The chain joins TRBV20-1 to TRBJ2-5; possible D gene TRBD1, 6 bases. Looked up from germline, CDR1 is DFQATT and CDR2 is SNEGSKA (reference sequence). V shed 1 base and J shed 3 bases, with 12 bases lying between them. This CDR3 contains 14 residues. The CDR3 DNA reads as TGCAGTGCTAGAGCCCTGGACAGCGAAGAGACCCAGTACTTC. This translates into CSARALDSEETQYF.

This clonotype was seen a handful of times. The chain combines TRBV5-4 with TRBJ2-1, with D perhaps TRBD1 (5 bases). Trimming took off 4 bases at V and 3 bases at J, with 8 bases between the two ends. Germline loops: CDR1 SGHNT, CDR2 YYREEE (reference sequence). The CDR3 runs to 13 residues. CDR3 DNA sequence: TGTGCCAGCAGCCTACAGGACTACAATGAGCAGTTCTTC. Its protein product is CASSLQDYNEQFF.